This record covers a single T cell receptor beta chain. The antigen remains undetermined. This record comes from a study of T cell responses to AZD1222 COVID-19 vaccine. Overall study context: Recipients boosted at about 4 weeks or about 12 weeks are pooled.

Regarding the study as a whole: Rises in breadth and depth of Spike-specific TCRs came after two AZD1222 doses. Only a handful of individuals given AZD1222 were seropositive at baseline.

TCRdb's copy holds only in-frame clones and misses some; the assay was immunoSEQ multiplex PCR. Here the sample spans approximately 100,000 clones, approximately 96% being singletons. Sequencing was performed on peripheral blood, taken on day 0 of AZD1222 vaccination. The origin of this receptor is an adult in good health.

The CDR3 region has the DNA TGTGCCAGCAGCTTAGCCTACTCCGGTGGGGGCTACACCTTC. This translates into CASSLAYSGGGYTF. The chain uses TRBV27 and TRBJ1-2; D uncertain. The V and J ends lost 6 bases and 8 bases respectively, with 19 bases between them. This CDR3 is 14 amino acids long. Germline assignment: CDR1 MNHEY and CDR2 SMNVEV (reference sequence).